This entry is about one T cell receptor (beta chain). No cognate antigen has been identified for it. At one end, the junction sequence differs from germline, possibly due to a read error. This sample is part of a study of blood T cells in healthy people across ages (dated by TCRdb to the mid-2010s). Describing the broader study: Template switching captured roughly one uniquely barcoded TCR beta cDNA molecule per two T cells in model experiments. Using deep sequencing normalized with unique cDNA molecular identifiers, the study measured how TCR beta repertoire diversity changes with age. The donors were split into four age groups: young (average around 15 years), middle-aged (nearly 40), aged (about 56) and long-lived (about 82). Using the same blood draw, the study looked at two additional independent replicas of 1 million unique cDNA reads for two donors, one aged 18 to 30 and the other aged 80 or older.

Libraries were built with 5' RACE. For sequencing, an Illumina HiSeq 2500 was employed. A second about 7 to 12 cycle PCR used a sample-barcoded 5' primer and a J-beta primer mix. Each TCR beta cDNA molecule received a unique molecular identifier from a template-switch 5' adaptor carrying 12 random nucleotides. At least 2.5 million CDR3-containing paired-end reads were obtained from each sample. First-strand cDNA synthesis was performed from all RNA using the Mint cDNA synthesis kit, with priming by a TRBC-specific oligonucleotide. All cDNA was treated with uracil-DNA glycosylase and then went through a first 18-cycle PCR with the universal primers M1SS and BC2_uni_R. In the original analysis: For normalization, 1 million high-quality reads were randomly selected from each sample, with every read carrying a distinct molecular identifier. Instead of being binned into consensus sequences, reads with shared molecular identifiers were discarded. MiTCR, run with a Q25 quality threshold and the strictest error-elimination algorithm, handled CDR3 identification, clonotype clustering and error correction. A nonparametric unseen species model with Euler transformation was used to estimate a lower bound on total TCR beta diversity. TCRdb cleaned the public reads at Q25 with fastp, built clones with MiXCR and kept in-frame beta chains. For every CDR3 protein sequence, its rows merge into one entry that carries the most common genes and DNA. TCRdb assigned the V and J calls; the authors' analysis was not used. The sample has under 700,000 distinct CDR3 sequences on record, approximately 25% of them singletons. The ten largest clones add up to just under 9% of the sample.

Donors were around 37 systemically healthy Caucasian individuals from Russia aged roughly 6 to 90 years. Each donor gave about 9.7 milliliters of peripheral blood, drawn into EDTA-treated Vacutainer tubes. Ficoll-Paque density-gradient centrifugation was used to isolate PBMCs, with at least 6.5 million per sample. Trizol reagent was used to extract total RNA from the PBMCs, yielding at least 5.5 micrograms per sample. For every donor, flow cytometry on a PBMC aliquot measured the percentage of naive CD45RAhigh/CD27high T cells. Looking up the germline V gene yields CDR1 SGHTA and CDR2 FQGTGA. The CDR3, cysteine through phenylalanine, is 15 amino acids long. Only the CDR3 part of the read is kept: 45 bases, read in frame from the first base. The paper's findings and limits, for the study overall: The long-lived group showed more naive CD4+ T cells, fewer expanded clones and increased TCR diversity than the aged group, suggesting age selection. As age increased, observed TCR beta diversity per million T cells dropped in a roughly linear way, and a significant reduction was already evident by age roughly 36. The percentage of naive T cells measured by flow cytometry correlated strongly with observed TCR beta diversity. Total diversity estimates from one million sequenced T cells were considered lower bounds and underestimates. Donor CMV infection status was unknown, potentially confounding age-related changes in expanded clonotypes. Since profiling was done on bulk unsorted PBMCs, naive and antigen-experienced compartments could not be conclusively compared.

The same data also contributed to another study, on T cells of mothers and their children. The second publication reports: Donors were nine systemically healthy Caucasian individuals: three mothers and their six children. cDNA synthesis used all of the extracted RNA, with around 1.6 ug of RNA in each 15 ul reaction. Sample barcodes and 2-4 random nucleotides were added via the M1S primer in the second PCR. More than 8 million TCR beta CDR3 reads were obtained from each mother, and 2.5 million to 3 million reads were obtained from each child. In both related and unrelated pairs, thymic selection shapes the output of TCR recombination in a similar way, with inherited differences having only a minor effect. Related mother-child pairs always showed normalized repertoire overlap that was slightly higher than in unrelated mother-child pairs, though the difference was never significant. Persistent microchimeric T cell clones were not detected, at a sensitivity of approximately 93 clones per million clonotypes. The study used deep NGS to compare TCR beta repertoires of mothers and children, seeking features distinguishing related mother-child pairs from unrelated individuals. The mean age was roughly 44 +/- 4 years for the mothers and approximately 11 +/- 4 years for the children. Libraries were sequenced on Illumina HiSeq 2000 with 100+100 nt paired-end reads after adapter ligation with NEBNext reagents. To prevent cross-contamination, the mother and child libraries were prepared one month apart and sequenced in separate runs. Between roughly 500,000 and 2,100,000 distinct TCR beta clonotypes were identified per donor. Naive TCR beta clonotypes were estimated from low-frequency clonotypes matched to each donor's FACS-determined naive share, without sorting.

Sequencing was performed on blood. In this chain, TRBV7-3 is recombined with TRBJ2-3; 6 matching bases give a weak D call of TRBD2. The sequence derives from a boy between 10 and 17 years old in good health. In nucleotides, the sequence is TGTGCCAGCAGCCCCGGGACTTCCCGCACAGATACGCAATATTTT. This codes for CASSPGTSRTDTQYF. The CDR3, completed at both ends by the reference TRBV7-3 and TRBJ2-3 genes, gives the full variable domain GAGVSQTPSNKVTEKGKYVELRCDPISGHTALYWYRQSLGQGPEFLIYFQGTGAADDSGLPNDRFFAVRPEGSVSTLKIQRTERGDSAVYLCASSPGTSRTDTQYFGPGTRLTVL.